The 15 T cell receptor beta chains in this list originate from one sample, sequenced in a study of identical twins (dated by TCRdb to the mid-2010s). To prepare the library, 5' RACE was applied. The instrument was an Illumina HiSeq 2000. TCRdb passed the public sequencing reads through fastp at Q25 and MiXCR, retaining productive beta sequences. Entries are consolidated by CDR3 protein sequence, retaining the most common genes and DNA. This sample gives 420,000 or so distinct CDR3 sequences in total; roughly 20% of them show up just once. 9% to 15% of the sample belongs to the ten largest clones. Sequenced material: naive T cells sorted from blood. The meaning of the sample's cell subset or site label: cells isolated with a human naive T-cell isolation kit. These receptors were collected from a man aged 45-65 years in good health.

This clonotype was detected many times. This chain joins TRBV6-5 and TRBJ1-1; TRBD1 might be the D (5 bases). CDR3 length equals 15 residues. Germline V CDR1 and CDR2: MNHEY, SVGAGI. Trimming cost V 4 bases and J 0 bases, with 12 bases left between them. As DNA, the CDR3 is TGTGCCAGCAGTTTGGACACCCCTGTGAACACTGAAGCTTTCTTT. Protein sequence: CASSLDTPVNTEAFF.

This clonotype was counted ten times or more. The chain recombines TRBV6-5 with TRBJ2-7, with D unresolved. The CDR3 extends over 15 amino acids. The ends were cut back, 0 bases at V and 3 bases at J, with 12 bases in the middle. CDR1 is MNHEY and CDR2 is SVGAGI in the germline V gene. CDR3 coding DNA: TGTGCCAGCAGTTACTCGTCACCGGGCGGCTACGAGCAGTACTTC. Translated: CASSYSSPGGYEQYF.

This clonotype was counted only a few times. The chain uses TRBV15 and TRBJ1-5; 8 nucleotides line up with TRBD1. The CDR3 spans 15 residues. Germline V gene data show CDR1 as LNHNV and CDR2 as YYDKDF (reference sequence). The junction had 4 bases not matched to a gene; V was cut back by 0 bases and J by 6 bases. Here the CDR3 DNA reads TGTGCCACCAGCAGAGATCCAGGGGGCGGTCAGCCCCAGCATTTT. Protein product: CATSRDPGGGQPQHF.

On this clonotype itself: Possible read error: a much larger clone is one base away. The DNA for the CDR3 is TGCAGTGCTAGAGATCTAGGGAGGTGTACTAATGAAAAACTGTTTTTT. Its translation is CSARDLGRCTNEKLFF. V and J are TRBV20-1 and TRBJ1-4; no firm D call. Trimming left V 0 bases short and J 2 bases short, with 13 bases between. Germline values: CDR1 DFQATT, CDR2 SNEGSKA (reference sequence). The CDR3 sequence is 16 residues long.

The V gene is TRBV18, the J gene TRBJ2-2; 11 bases align to TRBD1. Looked up from germline, CDR1 is KGHSH and CDR2 is LQKENI. V shed 2 bases, J shed 7 bases, and the junction held 6 bases outside the gene matches. This CDR3 region has 16 residues. The DNA of the CDR3 is TGTGCCAGCTCACCATTGGACAGGGGGCGCAGCGGGGAGCTGTTTTTT. Translating it yields CASSPLDRGRSGELFF.

This clonotype was seen repeatedly, ten times or more. The V and J genes are TRBV20-1 and TRBJ1-1, with D tentatively TRBD1 (6 bases). V was pared by 4 bases and J by 1 base, with 10 bases between. CDR3 size: 13 residues. Germline V gene sequence: CDR1 DFQATT, CDR2 SNEGSKA (reference sequence). The DNA for the CDR3 is TGCAGTGCTATTCGAGGGGGGAACACTGAAGCTTTCTTT. Translation gives CSAIRGGNTEAFF.

The genes are TRBV18 and TRBJ2-7, with 9 bases aligning to TRBD1. The better agreement between TRBJ2-1 and the DNA end casts doubt on the J call. The CDR3 is made up of 14 amino acids. Germline assignment: CDR1 KGHSH and CDR2 LQKENI. The CDR3 is CASSPRRDRDEQFF. The CDR3, as DNA: TGTGCCAGCTCACCTCGTCGGGACAGGGACGAGCAGTTCTTC.

This clonotype showed up just a few times. The V gene is TRBV5-1, the J gene TRBJ2-7; D is unclear. Between the trimmed V and J ends, which lost 0 bases and 2 bases, there was a span of 9 bases. Looked up from germline, CDR1 is SGHRS and CDR2 is YFSETQ. The CDR3 covers 14 residues. CDR3 loop: CASSLDSATYEQYF. As DNA, the CDR3 is TGCGCCAGCAGCTTGGATTCCGCGACCTACGAGCAGTACTTC.

This clonotype was detected many times. The V and J genes are TRBV9 and TRBJ2-5; either TRBD1 or TRBD2 may supply D (5 bases each). Between the trimmed V and J ends, which lost 1 base and 1 base, there was a span of 8 bases. CDR3 size: 14 residues. CDR1 and CDR2 (germline): SGDLS, YYNGEE. The CDR3 here is CASSVSGSQETQYF. In DNA, the CDR3 is TGTGCCAGCAGCGTATCAGGGAGCCAAGAGACCCAGTACTTC.

This chain joins TRBV5-1 and TRBJ2-7; 8 bases agree with TRBD2. V trimming: 6 bases; J trimming: 2 bases; junction bases outside the gene matches: 28. Germline V gene sequence: CDR1 SGHRS, CDR2 YFSETQ. The CDR3 sequence is 21 residues long. CDR3 protein: CASTRGGPGVTTQLGTYEQYF. The CDR3, as DNA: TGCGCCAGCACCCGGGGGGGACCGGGAGTCACAACGCAGTTGGGAACCTACGAGCAGTACTTC. The full variable domain, with the rest looked up from reference TRBV5-1 and TRBJ2-7, is KAGVTQTPRYLIKTRGQQVTLSCSPISGHRSVSWYQQTPGQGLQFLFEYFSETQRNKGNFPGRFSGRQFSNSRSEMNVSTLELGDSALYLCASTRGGPGVTTQLGTYEQYFGPGTRLTVT.

The rearrangement links TRBV20-1 to TRBJ2-7; D gene unclear. Germline CDR1 and CDR2: DFQATT and SNEGSKA (reference sequence). The CDR3 loop spans 15 amino acids. V lost 6 bases and J 0 bases, leaving 18 bases between the germline ends. The CDR3 spells CSATDPKFSSYEQYF. CDR3 nucleotides: TGCAGTGCAACCGATCCCAAATTTAGCTCCTACGAGCAGTACTTC.

This clonotype was detected a few times. This rearrangement joins TRBV10-3 to TRBJ2-3; TRBD2 matches 14 bases. Germline V lookup: CDR1 ENHRY, CDR2 SYGVKD. Germline trimming cut 2 bases from V and 5 bases from J; bases unmatched to any gene: 6. The CDR3 has 17 residues. The CDR3 DNA reads TGTGCCATCAGTGAGGGACTAGCGGGGGGCCCTCAAGATACGCAGTATTTT. It codes for CAISEGLAGGPQDTQYF.

Ten or more counts support this clonotype. The chain uses TRBV7-8 and TRBJ1-1; D remains unclear. Germline V lookup: CDR1 SGHVS, CDR2 FQNEAQ. Between the trimmed V and J ends, which lost 1 base and 1 base, there was a span of 10 bases. The CDR3 consists of 15 residues. The CDR3 DNA reads TGTGCCAGCAGCTTAGTGGAAGAAAGGAACACTGAAGCTTTCTTT. Translating gives CASSLVEERNTEAFF. The whole variable domain, remainder taken from reference TRBV7-8 and TRBJ1-1, is GAGVSQSPRYKVAKRGQDVALRCDPISGHVSLFWYQQALGQGPEFLTYFQNEAQLDKSGLPSDRFFAERPEGSVSTLKIQRTQQEDSAVYLCASSLVEERNTEAFFGQGTRLTVV.

The chain uses TRBV20-1 and TRBJ2-7; 8 bases match TRBD2. This CDR3 is built from 15 residues. Germline-derived CDR1 and CDR2 are DFQATT and SNEGSKA (reference sequence). The V gene end was trimmed by 0 bases and the J gene end by 5 bases; junction bases not matched to a gene: 9. CDR3 in amino acids: CSARDRLLAVHEQYF. The CDR3 bases are TGCAGTGCTAGAGATCGTTTACTAGCGGTCCACGAGCAGTACTTC.

The chain couples TRBV11-2 to TRBJ2-7; possible D gene TRBD2, 6 bases. Between the trimmed V and J ends, which lost 7 bases and 3 bases, there was a span of 22 bases. The germline V gene has CDR1 SGHAT and CDR2 FQNNGV. This CDR3 comprises 16 residues. CDR3 in amino acids: CASTRITRGRDYEQYF. The CDR3 region has the DNA TGTGCCAGCACCCGTATTACGCGGGGACGCGACTACGAGCAGTACTTC. Full variable domain (outside the CDR3, taken from reference TRBV11-2 and TRBJ2-7): EAGVAQSPRYKIIEKRQSVAFWCNPISGHATLYWYQQILGQGPKLLIQFQNNGVVDDSQLPKDRFSAERLKGVDSTLKIQPAKLEDSAVYLCASTRITRGRDYEQYFGPGTRLTVT.